Shown below are 15 T cell receptor beta chains from a single sample sequenced in a study of technical replicates of blood from a few donors. The method was immunoSEQ multiplex PCR; TCRdb's version includes in-frame clones alone and lacks a portion of them. The repertoire consists of 80,000 to 90,000 clones, with around 94% occurring once and the leading ten covering roughly 0.25%. The specimen was T cells isolated from PBMCs. These receptors were collected from a human donor in good health.

Here the CDR3 DNA reads TGCGCCAGCAGTGATACCCTAGCGACGAGAGGGCAGTTCTTC. It encodes CASSDTLATRGQFF. The chain recombines TRBV10-1 with TRBJ2-1; TRBD2 is a possible D gene (6 bases). CDR1 and CDR2 from the germline V gene are WNHNN and SYGVQD (reference sequence). Trimming left V 3 bases short and J 12 bases short, with 18 bases between. The CDR3 has 14 residues.

The CDR3 is CASSSLASGELFF. CDR3 in DNA: TGCGCCAGCAGTTCCCTAGCGTCCGGGGAGCTGTTTTTT. V and J are TRBV10-1 and TRBJ2-2; a possible D gene is TRBD2 (6 bases). CDR1 is WNHNN and CDR2 is SYGVQD in the germline V gene (reference sequence). This CDR3 contains 13 residues. V was cut by 5 bases and J by 6 bases, with 10 bases left in between.

The chain combines TRBV2 with TRBJ2-7, with D perhaps TRBD1 (7 bases). This CDR3 region has 13 residues. Trimming left V 7 bases short and J 3 bases short, with 13 bases between. Germline lookup yields CDR1 SNHLY and CDR2 FYNNEI. The CDR3, as DNA: TGTGCCAGCAAGACAGGGAGGAGCTACGAGCAGTACTTC. It is translated as CASKTGRSYEQYF.

The count of this clone is one. V gene TRBV4-2 combines with J gene TRBJ1-2; a weak D match, TRBD1 (5 bases). The V gene lost 4 bases and the J gene lost 7 bases, with 10 bases spanning the gap. CDR3 length: 12 residues. The germline V gene has CDR1 LGHNA and CDR2 YNFKEQ. In DNA, the CDR3 is TGTGCCAGCAGCCCGTCGGGGGTTGGCTACACCTTC. It codes for CASSPSGVGYTF.

V gene TRBV7-2 combines with J gene TRBJ1-1; possible D gene TRBD1, 6 bases. Deletions cut 0 bases from V and 7 bases from J, with 12 bases between. In germline, CDR1 is SGHTA, CDR2 FQGNSA. This CDR3 is 14 amino acids long. CDR3 amino acids: CASSLAPRGNEAFF. CDR3 DNA sequence: TGTGCCAGCAGCTTAGCGCCCAGGGGTAATGAAGCTTTCTTT.

This clone appeared once. Other DNA sequences of this sample code for an identical CDR3. The genes are TRBV5-1 and TRBJ1-2; 7 positions match TRBD1. Germline assignment: CDR1 SGHRS and CDR2 YFSETQ. V dropped 0 bases and J dropped 3; count of bases not matched to a gene: 5. The CDR3 spans 15 residues. The CDR3 DNA reads as TGCGCCAGCAGCTTGGGACAGGGCAGAGACTATGGCTACACCTTC. This gives the protein CASSLGQGRDYGYTF.

The chain uses TRBV5-1 and TRBJ1-2; D not certain. CDR3 length: 14 residues. Trimming stripped 1 base from V and 5 bases from J, with 12 bases between. Germline V lookup: CDR1 SGHRS, CDR2 YFSETQ. The CDR3 spells CASSLSPTEYGYTF. DNA of the CDR3: TGCGCCAGCAGCTTGTCCCCTACAGAGTATGGCTACACCTTC.

This rearrangement joins TRBV5-1 to TRBJ2-5; TRBD1 matches 7 bases. This CDR3 is built from 16 residues. After removal of 1 base from V and 7 bases from J, the junction contained 13 bases not matched to a gene. Germline CDR1 SGHRS, CDR2 YFSETQ. The CDR3 loop reads CASSLQGVQGDATQYF. CDR3 DNA sequence: TGCGCCAGCAGCTTGCAAGGGGTTCAGGGGGATGCGACCCAGTACTTC.

This chain joins TRBV19 and TRBJ2-1; maybe TRBD2 (6 bases). Trimming stripped 5 bases from V and 15 bases from J, with 32 bases between. The CDR3 is made up of 17 amino acids. CDR1 and CDR2 (germline): LNHDA, SQIVND (reference sequence). DNA of the CDR3: TGTGCCAGTAGTTATGAAGGAGGGGTCGGGGTTAATTCTAAGCGGTTCTTC. Its protein is CASSYEGGVGVNSKRFF. Filled out from reference TRBV19 and TRBJ2-1, the complete variable domain reads DGGITQSPKYLFRKEGQNVTLSCEQNLNHDAMYWYRQDPGQGLRLIYYSQIVNDFQKGDIAEGYSVSREKKESFPLTVTSAQKNPTAFYLCASSYEGGVGVNSKRFFGPGTRLTVL.

The chain is built from TRBV7-9 and TRBJ2-1; D is perhaps TRBD2 (6 bases). The CDR3 is 15 amino acids. Germline V CDR1 and CDR2: SEHNR, FQNEAQ (reference sequence). With 5 bases removed from V and 8 bases from J, the gap between germline ends came to 19 bases. The CDR3 here is CASSPMGLPRDEQFF. In nucleotides, the CDR3 is TGTGCCAGCAGCCCTATGGGACTTCCTCGGGATGAGCAGTTCTTC.

This chain uses TRBV7-9 with TRBJ2-1; 9 bases map to TRBD1. Per the germline V gene, CDR1 is SEHNR and CDR2 is FQNEAQ (reference sequence). The CDR3 loop spans 16 amino acids. V lost 2 bases to trimming and J lost 10 bases; unmatched junction nucleotides: 12. Written as DNA, the CDR3 is TGTGCCAGCAGCTTACCAAGACCCCGGGACAGGGACGAGCAGTTCTTC. This translates into CASSLPRPRDRDEQFF. Filled out from reference TRBV7-9 and TRBJ2-1, the complete variable domain reads DTGVSQNPRHKITKRGQNVTFRCDPISEHNRLYWYRQTLGQGPEFLTYFQNEAQLEKSRLLSDRFSAERPKGSFSTLEIQRTEQGDSAMYLCASSLPRPRDRDEQFFGPGTRLTVL.

J is TRBJ2-1 and V is TRBV7-6; perhaps TRBD1 as D (6 bases). The CDR3 sequence is 15 residues long. In germline, CDR1 is SGHVS, CDR2 FNYEAQ. The ends were cut back, 4 bases at V and 3 bases at J, with 13 bases in the middle. CDR3 region: CASSWTDSDYNEQFF. The DNA for the CDR3 is TGTGCCAGCAGCTGGACAGATTCCGACTACAATGAGCAGTTCTTC.

The chain links TRBV30 to TRBJ1-1, with D tentatively TRBD1 (5 bases). This CDR3 spans 11 amino acids. Germline CDR1 reads GTSNPN; CDR2 reads SVGIG (reference sequence). V was pared by 5 bases and J by 8 bases, with 12 bases between. DNA for the CDR3: TGTGCCTGGGCCTCAGGGAAGGAAGCTTTCTTT. It is translated as CAWASGKEAFF.

This chain links TRBV4-1 with TRBJ1-1; D gene unclear. In germline, CDR1 is MGHRA, CDR2 YSYEKL. The CDR3 is 12 residues long. V was cut by 4 bases and J by 3 bases, with 6 bases left in between. This CDR3 reads CASSLPYTEAFF. The CDR3 DNA follows: TGCGCCAGCAGCCTTCCATACACTGAAGCTTTCTTT.

The chain combines TRBV11-2 with TRBJ2-1, with 8 nucleotides matching TRBD2. CDR1 is SGHAT and CDR2 is FQNNGV in the germline V gene. The CDR3 is made up of 15 amino acids. The V gene end was trimmed by 4 bases and the J gene end by 5 bases; junction bases not matched to a gene: 7. The CDR3 sequence: CASSSTRGGNNEQFF. CDR3 sequence (DNA): TGTGCCAGCAGCTCCACTCGGGGGGGGAACAATGAGCAGTTCTTC.